This is a list of T cell receptor beta chains from one sample in a study of naive and memory T cell subsets. TCRdb passed the UMI-ligation and nested PCR reads through MiXCR, listing each CDR3 protein once. The profile covers 120,000 or so distinct CDR3 sequences, with 36% appearing a single time and roughly 0.9% taken by the ten largest. The sequencing sample was made of central memory CD4+ T cells from blood. These receptors all stem from a human donor in good health. Each CDR3 is given with its conserved first and last residue. A D gene is named only where the DNA matches it firmly. Part of the rows lack a size; the others show once, few, many or a class for expanded clones.

abundance	j_gene	v_gene	d_gene	len	CDR3aa	CDR3nt
-	TRBJ1-1	TRBV11-2	-	15	CASSFWGARNTEAFF	TGTGCCAGCAGTTTTTGGGGGGCTCGGAACACTGAAGCTTTCTTT
-	TRBJ2-7	TRBV6-5	-	14	CASSSADLSYEQYF	TGTGCCAGCAGTTCGGCAGACCTATCCTACGAGCAGTACTTC
few	TRBJ2-7	TRBV28	-	14	CASSTPTGPYEQYF	TGTGCCAGCAGTACCCCGACAGGACCCTACGAGCAGTACTTC
-	TRBJ2-5	TRBV9	-	17	CASSPRGFGSFSETQYF	TGTGCCAGCAGCCCACGTGGTTTCGGGAGTTTTTCAGAGACCCAGTACTTC
-	TRBJ2-7	TRBV3-1	-	11	CASSQARVLRF	TGTGCCAGCAGCCAAGCGAGGGTATTGCGCTTC
few	TRBJ2-1	TRBV30	TRBD2	14	CAWRTSASYNEQFF	TGTGCCTGGAGGACTAGCGCCTCCTACAATGAGCAGTTCTTC
-	TRBJ2-6	TRBV12-3/TRBV12-4	-	16	CASRKLRDSGANVLTF	TGTGCCAGCAGAAAACTCCGGGACTCTGGGGCCAACGTCCTGACTTTC
-	TRBJ1-2	TRBV10-3	TRBD1	14	CAIRGDRMTYDYTF	TGTGCCATCAGAGGGGACAGGATGACCTATGACTACACCTTC
-	TRBJ2-6	TRBV29-1	-	14	CSVDSGSGANVLTF	TGCAGCGTTGACTCGGGATCTGGGGCCAACGTCCTGACTTTC
-	TRBJ2-3	TRBV7-3	-	13	CASSQQGADTQYF	TGTGCCAGCAGCCAACAGGGCGCAGATACGCAGTATTTT
-	TRBJ1-4	TRBV18	-	15	CASSPPWGPNEKLFF	TGTGCCAGCTCACCACCTTGGGGGCCTAATGAAAAACTGTTTTTT
few	TRBJ2-7	TRBV4-1	TRBD2	16	CASSHTAGGPSYEQYF	TGCGCCAGCAGCCATACAGCGGGAGGGCCGTCCTACGAGCAGTACTTC
many	TRBJ2-5	TRBV12-3/TRBV12-4	-	14	CASSLMGARETQYF	TGTGCCAGCAGTTTGATGGGGGCAAGGGAGACCCAGTACTTC
few	TRBJ1-2	TRBV4-1	TRBD1	18	CASSQGRSGWTGVYGYTF	TGCGCCAGCAGCCAAGGGCGATCTGGGTGGACAGGGGTGTATGGCTACACCTTC
-	TRBJ2-2	TRBV7-2	-	15	CASIRAGPNTGELFF	TGTGCCAGCATACGAGCAGGGCCCAACACCGGGGAGCTGTTTTTT
-	TRBJ2-6	TRBV18	-	17	CASVGPLGLSGANVLTF	TGTGCCAGCGTGGGACCCCTAGGTCTCTCTGGGGCCAACGTCCTGACTTTC
few	TRBJ1-3	TRBV20-1	-	16	CSARFGGPSSGNTIYF	TGCAGTGCTAGGTTCGGAGGGCCGAGCTCTGGAAACACCATATATTTT
-	TRBJ1-1	TRBV5-6	-	15	CASSLRTVQNTEAFF	TGTGCCAGCAGCTTGAGGACAGTCCAGAACACTGAAGCTTTCTTT
-	TRBJ1-5	TRBV18	TRBD1	15	CASSPQGQGNQPQHF	TGTGCCAGCTCACCACAGGGACAGGGCAATCAGCCCCAGCATTTT
few	TRBJ2-1	TRBV20-1	-	13	CSARRGPNNEQFF	TGCAGTGCTAGGCGAGGACCCAACAATGAGCAGTTCTTC
few	TRBJ1-1	TRBV18	-	12	CASSPRDHEAFF	TGTGCCAGCTCACCAAGAGACCATGAAGCTTTCTTT
-	TRBJ1-4	TRBV6-2/TRBV6-3	-	17	CASSYSAETPTNEKLFF	TGTGCCAGCAGTTACTCAGCCGAGACACCGACGAATGAAAAACTGTTTTTT
few	TRBJ2-1	TRBV30	-	14	CAWLSSVAYNEQFF	TGTGCCTGGCTTTCTAGCGTGGCCTACAATGAGCAGTTCTTC
-	TRBJ2-7	TRBV29-1	-	11	CSVGGLYEQYF	TGCAGCGTCGGAGGACTATACGAGCAGTACTTC
-	TRBJ1-4	TRBV20-1	TRBD1	12	CSAGTGDEKLFF	TGCAGTGCGGGGACAGGGGATGAAAAACTGTTTTTT
few	TRBJ2-7	TRBV6-5	-	13	CASRQGGTYEQYF	TGTGCCAGCAGACAGGGGGGGACCTACGAGCAGTACTTC
-	TRBJ1-1	TRBV30	-	14	CAWTSTHTRGEAFF	TGTGCCTGGACTTCGACGCACACTAGGGGTGAAGCTTTCTTT
-	TRBJ1-4	TRBV29-1	-	12	CSALGGNEKLFF	TGCAGCGCCCTTGGGGGGAATGAAAAACTGTTTTTT
few	TRBJ2-7	TRBV5-6	TRBD1	15	CASSLLGTGDDEQYF	TGTGCCAGCAGCTTGCTCGGGACAGGGGATGACGAGCAGTACTTC
-	TRBJ2-5	TRBV20-1	-	14	CSASRRGDRETQYF	TGCAGTGCTAGTCGCAGGGGAGATAGAGAGACCCAGTACTTC
few	TRBJ2-7	TRBV5-1	TRBD2	15	CASSLALAGVGEQYF	TGCGCCAGCAGCTTGGCTTTAGCGGGAGTCGGGGAGCAGTACTTC
few	TRBJ2-1	TRBV4-3	TRBD2	16	CASSQDSSGRANEQFF	TGCGCCAGCAGCCAAGATAGTAGCGGGAGGGCTAATGAGCAGTTCTTC
-	TRBJ2-6	TRBV6-2/TRBV6-3	TRBD1	17	CASSPGQGRSGANVLTF	TGTGCCAGCAGCCCCGGACAGGGACGCTCTGGGGCCAACGTCCTGACTTTC
-	TRBJ1-5	TRBV3-1	-	14	CASSQGSSNQPQHF	TGTGCCAGCAGCCAAGGGAGCAGCAATCAGCCCCAGCATTTT